This is a list of T cell receptor beta chains from one sample in a study of beta chain features in type 1 diabetes. The repertoire was sequenced with immunoSEQ multiplex PCR; TCRdb's copy has only in-frame clones and lacks some. The profile shows 500,000 to 800,000 clones, roughly 12% of them singletons. Sequenced material: naive CD4+ T cells from blood. These receptors all come from a man aged 25 to 45 with type 1 diabetes. The CDR3 runs from the conserved cysteine through the conserved F or W. The D gene is left open where the match is weak. Only part of the rows carry a size: once, few, many, or a class if the clone is expanded.

abundance | j_gene | v_gene | d_gene | CDR3nt | CDR3aa
many | TRBJ2-1 | TRBV11-2 | - | TGTGCCAGCAGCGCAAAAGCGTTAGCCGTGGGTGAGCAGTTCTTC | CASSAKALAVGEQFF
few | TRBJ1-4 | TRBV18 | - | TGTGCCAGCACGACAGGAGCAACTAATGAAAAACTGTTTTTT | CASTTGATNEKLFF
- | TRBJ2-7 | TRBV10-2 | - | TGCGCCAGCAGTGACCAGGGCGAGCAGTACTTC | CASSDQGEQYF
few | TRBJ2-1 | TRBV7-9 | - | TGTGCCAGCAGCCCGGAGTGGGGCGGTGAGCAGTTCTTC | CASSPEWGGEQFF
- | TRBJ2-2 | TRBV2 | - | TGTGCCAGCTCGACGGACACCGGGGAGCTGTTTTTT | CASSTDTGELFF
few | TRBJ2-7 | TRBV6-5 | - | TGTGCCAGCAGTTACCGCGCCAGGGGAACCTACGAGCAGTACTTC | CASSYRARGTYEQYF
few | TRBJ2-2 | TRBV7-9 | TRBD2 | TGTGCCAGCAGCTTAGCGTTCCAGCGGGGAAACGGGGAGCTGTTTTTT | CASSLAFQRGNGELFF
few | TRBJ2-5 | TRBV4-3 | TRBD2 | TGCGCCAGCAGCCAAAACTTTGGGGGGGTAGAGACCCAGTACTTC | CASSQNFGGVETQYF
- | TRBJ2-3 | TRBV30 | - | TGTGCCTGGAGTAGGTGGCAGGGGGGAGATACGCAGTATTTT | CAWSRWQGGDTQYF
- | TRBJ2-2 | TRBV9 | - | TGTGCCAGCAGCGTAGACGAGTTACCCGGGGAGCTGTTTTTT | CASSVDELPGELFF
few | TRBJ2-1 | TRBV29-1 | - | TGCAGCGTTGGACAGACCTTCTCCTACAATGAGCAGTTCTTC | CSVGQTFSYNEQFF
- | TRBJ1-2 | TRBV2 | - | TGTGCCAGCAGTGAAGCGCTAGGAGGCTACACCTTC | CASSEALGGYTF
- | TRBJ1-5 | TRBV28 | - | TGTGCCAGCAGCAGAGAGACGGACAATCAGCCCCAGCATTTT | CASSRETDNQPQHF
few | TRBJ2-2 | TRBV7-9 | - | TGTGCCAGCAGCTTATCTGGCAGTCGAAACACCGGGGAGCTGTTTTTT | CASSLSGSRNTGELFF
few | TRBJ1-6 | TRBV2 | - | TGTGCCAGCAGTACAGGGAATTCACCCCTCCACTTT | CASSTGNSPLHF
few | TRBJ1-6 | TRBV6-5 | - | TGTGCCAGCACCTTAAGGCAGGGTGCCGGTTCACCCCTCCACTTT | CASTLRQGAGSPLHF
- | TRBJ2-7 | TRBV6-6 | TRBD2 | TGTGCCAGCAGTCGACGGGGTAGCGGGGGATTATACGAGCAGTACTTC | CASSRRGSGGLYEQYF
- | TRBJ2-6 | TRBV9 | TRBD2 | TGTGCCAGCAGCGTAGTCCCTAGCGGGGACTCTGGGGCCAACGTCCTGACTTTC | CASSVVPSGDSGANVLTF
few | TRBJ2-1 | TRBV10-2 | - | TGCGCCAGCAGTGAGATAAGTCAGCAGTTCTTC | CASSEISQQFF
- | TRBJ2-5 | TRBV29-1 | TRBD2 | TGCAGCGGTAGCGGGGGGGGTAGGGAGACCCAGTACTTC | CSGSGGGRETQYF
- | TRBJ2-3 | TRBV27 | TRBD2 | TGTGCCAGCAGTTCCCTTTTCTCGGGGGGGCAGGGAGATACGCAGTATTTT | CASSSLFSGGQGDTQYF
few | TRBJ2-3 | TRBV19 | - | TGTGCCAGTAGACTCAGGGGTGCAGATACGCAGTATTTT | CASRLRGADTQYF
- | TRBJ2-7 | TRBV15 | - | TGTGCCACCAGCAGAGAAGCCGGCTCCTACGAGCAGTACTTC | CATSREAGSYEQYF
- | TRBJ2-5 | TRBV7-2 | TRBD2 | TGTGCCAGCAGCTGGGGACTAGCGATAGAGACCCAGTACTTC | CASSWGLAIETQYF
few | TRBJ1-5 | TRBV30 | - | TGTGCCTGGACCGACCGTGCTAATCAGCCCCAGCATTTT | CAWTDRANQPQHF
few | TRBJ1-2 | TRBV7-2 | - | TGTGCCAGCAGCCCACATCGTGGGTCCAGTTATGGCTACACCTTC | CASSPHRGSSYGYTF